The next 19 T cell receptor beta chains were all read from a single sample in a study of beta chain features in type 1 diabetes. Isolated RNA was reverse transcribed in full, so expressed TCRB transcripts were sequenced. TCRdb's table, derived via immunoSEQ multiplex PCR, lists solely in-frame clones and lacks some. This table has hundreds of thousands of clones, roughly 31% appearing once. The sequenced sample was naive CD4+ T cells from blood. These receptors were taken from a man aged 18 to 35 in good health.

The chain couples TRBV7-8 to TRBJ1-3; TRBD1 matches at 10 bases. Germline CDR1 is SGHVS and CDR2 is FQNEAQ. The junction had 4 bases not matched to a gene; V was cut back by 6 bases and J by 8 bases. There are 13 residues in the CDR3. CDR3 DNA: TGTGCCAGCAGTCCCGGACAGGGGGACACCATATATTTT. Encoded protein: CASSPGQGDTIYF.

This chain joins TRBV6-1 and TRBJ1-5; TRBD1 aligns across 8 bases. Germline loops: CDR1 MNHNS, CDR2 SASEGT. The CDR3 covers 14 residues. The V and J ends lost 6 bases and 4 bases, in that order; junction bases with no gene match: 5. Here the CDR3 DNA reads TGTGCCAGCAGGTCGACAGGGGAGAATCAGCCCCAGCATTTT. The encoded protein is CASRSTGENQPQHF.

The chain has TRBV29-1 and TRBJ1-2; D unresolved. The CDR3 contains 12 residues. Deletions cut 4 bases from V and 9 bases from J, with 15 bases between. The germline V gene encodes CDR1 SQVTM and CDR2 ANQGSEA. Here the CDR3 DNA reads TGCAGCGTTGTATTAAAGGGAGTGAGCTACACCTTC. Translating it yields CSVVLKGVSYTF.

Worth noting for this clone: Other DNA sequences within the sample encode an identical CDR3. V usage is TRBV7-9 and J usage is TRBJ2-3, with D hard to call. This CDR3 is built from 12 residues. The germline V gene encodes CDR1 SEHNR and CDR2 FQNEAQ (reference sequence). Deletions cut 5 bases from V and 2 bases from J, with 5 bases between. The CDR3 nucleotides read TGTGCCAGCAGCCCCTACACAGATACGCAGTATTTT. Protein: CASSPYTDTQYF.

The chain joins TRBV19 to TRBJ2-1, with a tentative D call TRBD2 (5 bases). Trimming shortened V by 1 base and J by 2 bases, and 12 bases separated the two germline ends. CDR1 and CDR2 from the germline V gene are LNHDA and SQIVND (reference sequence). The length of the CDR3 is 16 residues. The CDR3 here is CASSIARRATYNEQFF. For the CDR3, the DNA is TGTGCCAGTAGTATAGCGAGGCGGGCCACCTACAATGAGCAGTTCTTC.

This clone has a single count. The chain joins TRBV18 to TRBJ1-3; D unclear. V dropped 2 bases and J dropped 4 bases, with 9 bases sitting between them. Germline-derived CDR1 and CDR2 are KGHSH and LQKENI. CDR3 length: 14 residues. This CDR3 is CASSPVEAGNTIYF. The CDR3 bases are TGTGCCAGCTCACCAGTGGAGGCAGGAAACACCATATATTTT.

Notes on this clone: The same CDR3 can be traced to other DNA sequences in this sample. The chain has TRBV29-1 and TRBJ1-1; TRBD1 might be the D (5 bases). Trimming took off 4 bases at V and 0 bases at J, with 9 bases between the two ends. This CDR3 has 13 amino acids. Per germline, CDR1 SQVTM and CDR2 ANQGSEA. Written as DNA, the CDR3 is TGCAGCGTTGGGGGCAGGTTGAACACTGAAGCTTTCTTT. It encodes CSVGGRLNTEAFF.

V is TRBV4-2 and J is TRBJ2-7, with D unclear. Germline V gene sequence: CDR1 LGHNA, CDR2 YNFKEQ. Trimming left V 0 bases short and J 6 bases short, with 15 bases between. This CDR3 spans 15 amino acids. CDR3 sequence reads: CASSQDWHASSEQYF. The CDR3 nucleotides read TGTGCCAGCAGCCAAGATTGGCACGCGAGTAGCGAGCAGTACTTC.

The gene calls are TRBV6-1 and TRBJ1-5, with D unclear. Germline CDR1 is MNHNS and CDR2 is SASEGT. The ends were cut back, 2 bases at V and 4 bases at J, with 9 bases in the middle. The CDR3 has 14 residues. The chain's CDR3 is CASSELYGNQPQHF. The CDR3 region has the DNA TGTGCCAGCAGTGAATTATACGGGAATCAGCCCCAGCATTTT.

This sequence joins TRBV10-3 and TRBJ2-3; 8 bases agree with TRBD2. The V segment lost 5 bases and the J segment 3 bases; nucleotides outside the gene matches: 10. The CDR3 consists of 16 residues. CDR1 and CDR2 from the germline V gene are ENHRY and SYGVKD. Written as DNA, the CDR3 is TGTGCCATCAGTTTCGTCAGCGGGAGTGGAACAGATACGCAGTATTTT. Translated: CAISFVSGSGTDTQYF.

To note about this clone: The same CDR3 also results from other DNA sequences found in this sample. This chain joins TRBV9 and TRBJ1-1, with D unresolved. The CDR3 has 13 amino acids. In germline, CDR1 is SGDLS, CDR2 YYNGEE. Deletions cut 2 bases from V and 0 bases from J, with 5 bases between. The CDR3, as DNA: TGTGCCAGCAGCGTCTCATTGAACACTGAAGCTTTCTTT. Translation: CASSVSLNTEAFF.

CDR3 protein: CASSFELAGGTYEQYF. DNA for the CDR3: TGTGCCAGCAGCTTTGAACTAGCGGGAGGAACGTACGAGCAGTACTTC. The chain carries TRBV5-6 and TRBJ2-7, with TRBD2 matching over 12 bases. CDR1 and CDR2 from the germline V gene are SGHDT and YYEEEE. The CDR3 is made up of 16 amino acids. J lost 4 bases, V lost 2 bases, and 7 bases had no gene match.

This clone was counted a few times. This rearrangement joins TRBV7-8 to TRBJ1-1; D remains unclear. The CDR3 runs to 13 residues. Between the trimmed V and J ends, which lost 5 bases and 6 bases, there was a span of 13 bases. Germline CDR1 and CDR2: SGHVS and FQNEAQ. As DNA, the CDR3 is TGTGCCAGCAGCACCCGAATTTCGGCTGAAGCTTTCTTT. This translates into CASSTRISAEAFF.

The V gene is TRBV9, the J gene TRBJ2-5; D remains unclear. The CDR3 runs 15 residues. V was cut by 7 bases and J by 5 bases, with 21 bases left in between. Germline CDR1 and CDR2: SGDLS and YYNGEE. CDR3 DNA sequence: TGTGCCAGCTCAGACCGTAGGTCGGGTGCGGAGACCCAGTACTTC. It is translated as CASSDRRSGAETQYF.

This clone has a handful of counts. As DNA, the CDR3 is TGTGCCAGCAGCCGGGAGGGCCTTCGGGCCACCGGGGAGCTGTTTTTT. It codes for CASSREGLRATGELFF. This chain links TRBV4-2 with TRBJ2-2; 7 bases are a match to TRBD2. The germline CDR1 and CDR2 sequences are LGHNA and YNFKEQ. J was trimmed by 4 bases and V by 4 bases; bases with no gene match: 9. The CDR3 is 16 amino acids.

This chain links TRBV7-9 with TRBJ2-7; D is possibly TRBD2 (5 bases). This CDR3 spans 14 amino acids. Germline V gives CDR1 SEHNR, CDR2 FQNEAQ (reference sequence). V lost 6 bases to trimming and J lost 5 bases, with 17 bases between them. CDR3 sequence reads: CASSPASYQDEQYF. DNA for the CDR3: TGTGCCAGCAGTCCGGCTAGCTACCAGGACGAGCAGTACTTC. Together with reference TRBV7-9 and TRBJ2-7, the CDR3 gives the full variable domain: DTGVSQNPRHKITKRGQNVTFRCDPISEHNRLYWYRQTLGQGPEFLTYFQNEAQLEKSRLLSDRFSAERPKGSFSTLEIQRTEQGDSAMYLCASSPASYQDEQYFGPGTRLTVT.

V usage is TRBV5-4 and J usage is TRBJ2-1; D perhaps matches TRBD2 (6 bases). The CDR3 has 13 residues. V lost 0 bases and J 9 bases, leaving 10 bases between the germline ends. The V gene's germline CDR1 is SGHNT and CDR2 YYREEE (reference sequence). CDR3 sequence (DNA): TGTGCCAGCAGCTTGGTCGGGAGTGGTGAGCAGTTCTTC. Translation: CASSLVGSGEQFF.

The rearrangement joins TRBV2 to TRBJ2-1; 7 bases line up with TRBD2. Germline assignment: CDR1 SNHLY and CDR2 FYNNEI. V was clipped by 5 bases and J by 6 bases; unmatched bases: 4. The CDR3 is 13 amino acids. CDR3 bases: TGTGCCAGCAGTACCGGGACTACCAATGAGCAGTTCTTC. This codes for CASSTGTTNEQFF.

This clone was seen more than once but under ten times. CDR3 in DNA: TGCAGCGTTGAAGATGGTGGGGGACAAACGCAGTATTTT. Its protein product is CSVEDGGGQTQYF. The V call is TRBV29-1, the J call TRBJ2-3; a possible D gene is TRBD1 (6 bases). V lost 0 bases, J lost 9 bases, and 13 bases lay in between. Germline CDR1 and CDR2: SQVTM and ANQGSEA. The CDR3 has 13 amino acids.